The rows below give T cell receptor beta chains drawn from one sample of a study of human T cells and chemical hapten exposure. Using its own MiXCR run on the RACE reads, TCRdb lists one record per CDR3 protein. The profile shows fewer than 50,000 distinct CDR3 sequences, around a tenth of them singletons. The specimen was whole blood, collected in connection with sensitization to the hapten diphenylcyclopropenone (DPC). The origin of the receptors is a man between 45 and 60 years old with alopecia areata. Some clones in this sample may be carry-over from other donors' samples. CDR3s include the opening cysteine and the closing phenylalanine or tryptophan. D genes are given only for firm matches. Size values are once, few and many counts, or a class for expanded clones, and some rows have none.

-	TRBV28	TRBJ2-7	few	CASSSASGYASYEQYF	TGTGCCAGCAGTTCGGCGTCAGGGTACGCCTCCTACGAGCAGTACTTC
-	TRBV7-9	TRBJ1-2	many	CASSQEANYGYTF	TGTGCCAGCAGCCAGGAGGCTAACTATGGCTACACCTTC
-	TRBV20-1	TRBJ1-2	-	CSARVENYGYTF	TGCAGTGCTAGAGTAGAAAACTATGGCTACACCTTC
TRBD1	TRBV7-8	TRBJ2-1	few	CASSYPRQGSSYNEQFF	TGTGCCAGCAGCTACCCCCGACAGGGAAGCTCCTACAATGAGCAGTTCTTC
-	TRBV29-1	TRBJ2-7	-	CSVVVDSEQYF	TGCAGCGTCGTCGTGGATAGCGAGCAGTACTTC
-	TRBV13	TRBJ1-1	many	CASSLRTANTEAFF	TGTGCCAGCAGCTTACGGACGGCGAACACTGAAGCTTTCTTT
TRBD2	TRBV6-2/TRBV6-3	TRBJ2-6	few	CASRKGLAGVGANVLTF	TGTGCCAGCAGGAAGGGACTAGCGGGAGTTGGGGCCAACGTCCTGACTTTC
TRBD1	TRBV12-3/TRBV12-4	TRBJ1-2	many	CASSFDRGPIYGYTF	TGTGCCAGCAGTTTCGACAGGGGGCCTATCTATGGCTACACCTTC
-	TRBV20-1	TRBJ2-2	-	CSASPALHTGELFF	TGCAGTGCTTCCCCAGCATTACACACCGGGGAGCTGTTTTTT
-	TRBV19	TRBJ1-5	many	CASSLGGTRHQPQHF	TGTGCCTCATCCCTAGGGGGGACTCGTCATCAGCCCCAGCATTTT
TRBD2	TRBV7-8	TRBJ2-1	many	CASSHTTSGRTHEQFF	TGTGCCAGCAGCCACACGACTAGCGGGAGAACTCATGAGCAGTTCTTC
-	TRBV20-1	TRBJ1-5	many	CSAIVGGMFSNQPQHF	TGCAGTGCTATCGTGGGTGGTATGTTTAGCAATCAGCCCCAGCATTTT
-	TRBV10-3	TRBJ2-6	-	CAIRGGSSRGLGANVLTF	TGTGCCATCAGAGGAGGAAGTAGCAGGGGACTTGGGGCCAACGTCCTGACTTTC
-	TRBV5-1	TRBJ1-2	-	CASSPRVGLQGYTF	TGCGCCAGCAGCCCAAGGGTCGGGCTTCAGGGCTACACCTTC
TRBD2	TRBV4-1	TRBJ2-7	-	CASSQDRGTRPYEQYF	TGCGCCAGCAGCCAAGATAGGGGGACTAGACCCTACGAGCAGTACTTC
-	TRBV6-6	TRBJ2-7	many	CASSYLGSYEQYF	TGTGCCAGCAGTTACTTGGGTAGCTACGAGCAGTACTTC
-	TRBV28	TRBJ1-1	once	CASSLSYIEAYF	TGTGCCAGCAGTTTATCTTATATAGAAGCTTACTTT
-	TRBV12-3/TRBV12-4	TRBJ2-1	many	CASSLDLRGSPALNNEQFF	TGTGCCAGCAGTTTAGATCTTCGAGGGAGCCCTGCACTGAACAATGAGCAGTTCTTC
-	TRBV11-3	TRBJ2-1	many	CASSSQLAPYNEQFF	TGTGCCAGCAGCTCCCAGTTGGCCCCCTACAATGAGCAGTTCTTC
-	TRBV4-2	TRBJ1-6	many	CASSQRTRYLNSPLHF	TGTGCCAGCAGCCAAAGGACACGATACTTAAATTCACCCCTCCACTTT
-	TRBV18	TRBJ2-2	-	CASSPPGTNTGELFF	TGTGCCAGCTCACCACCAGGGACGAACACCGGGGAGCTGTTTTTT
TRBD2	TRBV7-9	TRBJ2-1	-	CASSSLARAYNEQFF	TGTGCCAGCAGCTCACTAGCGAGAGCGTACAATGAGCAGTTCTTC
-	TRBV29-1	TRBJ1-5	few	CSVWMDISNQPQHF	TGCAGCGTTTGGATGGACATTAGCAATCAGCCCCAGCATTTT
-	TRBV2	TRBJ2-1	-	CAGSGDNEQFF	TGTGCCGGCTCGGGGGACAATGAGCAGTTCTTC
-	TRBV28	TRBJ2-5	many	CASSVAGESVETQYF	TGTGCCAGCAGTGTGGCAGGGGAGAGCGTCGAGACCCAGTACTTC